This TCR beta chain was sequenced during a study of CD8+ T cells in alopecia areata. Study-level background: Percentage of affected scalp area was the basis on which treated patients' severity was scored.

Treatment given: oral pan-JAK inhibitor, 5-10 mg twice daily. Investigators isolated RNA and reverse transcribed it into cDNA to act as the sequencing template. Assay: immunoSEQ multiplex PCR; the TCRdb copy retains only in-frame clones and omits some. The profile shows 110,000 or so clones, 56% of them singletons. V lost 1 base and J 4 bases, leaving 5 bases between the germline ends. The CDR3 sequence is 13 residues long. CDR1 is LGHNA and CDR2 is YNFKEQ in the germline V gene. This clone turned up a few times. The sample consisted of CD4+ T cells sorted from blood, taken at week 24, from a patient treated with tofacitinib. The sequence derives from a human donor with alopecia areata. J is TRBJ1-3 and V is TRBV4-2; D gene uncertain. The CDR3 sequence: CASSQGLGNTIYF. CDR3 nucleotide sequence: TGTGCCAGCAGCCAAGGCCTCGGAAACACCATATATTTT.